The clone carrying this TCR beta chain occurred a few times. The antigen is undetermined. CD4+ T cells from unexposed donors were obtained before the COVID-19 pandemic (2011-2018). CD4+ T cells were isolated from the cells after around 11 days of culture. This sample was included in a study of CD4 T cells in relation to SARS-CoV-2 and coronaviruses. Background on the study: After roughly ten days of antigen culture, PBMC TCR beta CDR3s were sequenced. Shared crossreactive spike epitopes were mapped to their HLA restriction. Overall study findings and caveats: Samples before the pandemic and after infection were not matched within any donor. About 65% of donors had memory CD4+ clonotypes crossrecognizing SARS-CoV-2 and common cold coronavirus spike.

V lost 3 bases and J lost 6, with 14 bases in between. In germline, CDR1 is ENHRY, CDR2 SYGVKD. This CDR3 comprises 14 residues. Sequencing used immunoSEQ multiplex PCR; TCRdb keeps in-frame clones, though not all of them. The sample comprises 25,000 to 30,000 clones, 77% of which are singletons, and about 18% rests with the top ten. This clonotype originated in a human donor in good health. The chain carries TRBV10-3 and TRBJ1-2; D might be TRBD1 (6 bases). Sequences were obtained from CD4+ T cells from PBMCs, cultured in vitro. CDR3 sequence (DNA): TGTGCCATCAGTGATCCGAGGAGGGGGGATGGCTACACCTTC. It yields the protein CAISDPRRGDGYTF.